The TCR beta chain under discussion was sequenced for a study of blood T cells in healthy people across ages. Study-wide points: A greater number of naive CD4+ cells and higher diversity distinguished long-lived donors from aged donors. Estimates of total diversity, which came from one million sequenced T cells, were considered to be underestimates.

The authors drew 8.5 to 10 milliliters of peripheral blood from each donor. V was trimmed by 1 base and J by 8 bases, leaving 12 bases between them. The CDR3 loop spans 14 amino acids. CDR1 and CDR2 from the germline V gene are SGHRS and YFSETQ. This clonotype occurred once. Its antigen is not identified. The authors ran a second PCR of about 7 to 12 cycles using a sample-barcoded 5' primer and a J-beta primer mix. The template-switch adaptor, which had 12 random nucleotides, put a tag on each cDNA molecule. MiXCR, applied by TCRdb to the 5' RACE reads, yields one record per CDR3 protein. This sample has about 580,000 distinct CDR3 sequences, with about 45% found just once.

The V call is TRBV5-1, the J call TRBJ1-4; D ambiguous. The TCR originated in a man older than 75 in good health. Sequenced: blood. The CDR3 protein is CASSLIAMEEKLFF. The CDR3 nucleotides are TGCGCCAGCAGCTTGATCGCCATGGAGGAAAAACTGTTTTTT.